This entry concerns a single TCR beta chain. This entry is derived from a study of cytomegalovirus exposure and HLA in healthy donors. PCR primers comprised 60 Vbeta and 13 Jbeta primers. Sequenced by immunoSEQ multiplex PCR; TCRdb stores in-frame clones only, minus some. There are under 200,000 clones in the sample; approximately 78% occur only once, and less than 1% lies in the top ten. CDR3 length: 16 residues. Germline V gives CDR1 LNHNV, CDR2 YYDKDF (reference sequence). Deletions cut 3 bases from V and 4 bases from J, with 16 bases between. This receptor was identified in a girl aged 2 to 10 in good health and CMV-seropositive. Sequenced sample: PBMCs. The gene calls are TRBV15 and TRBJ2-1; TRBD1 might be the D (6 bases). CDR3 region: CATSRGAGNRYNEQFF. In DNA, the CDR3 is TGTGCCACCAGCAGGGGGGCCGGGAATAGGTACAATGAGCAGTTCTTC.